A single sample is the source of the 5 T cell receptor beta chains below, sequenced in a study of cytomegalovirus exposure and HLA in healthy donors. Primers: 60 Vbeta forward and 13 Jbeta reverse. TCRdb's table, derived via immunoSEQ multiplex PCR, lists solely in-frame clones and lacks some. The profile shows about 140,000 clones, about three quarters of them singletons. The sequenced sample consisted of PBMCs. Every receptor here comes from a man aged 18 to 35 in good health and CMV-seronegative.

The chain joins TRBV4-2 to TRBJ2-3; TRBD2 matches at 10 bases. J was trimmed by 5 bases and V by 1 base; bases with no gene match: 3. Looked up from germline, CDR1 is LGHNA and CDR2 is YNFKEQ. The CDR3 has 15 residues. This chain's CDR3 is CASSQGASGRDTQYF. Here the CDR3 DNA reads TGTGCCAGCAGCCAAGGGGCTAGCGGGAGAGATACGCAGTATTTT.

The chain uses TRBV18 and TRBJ1-4; possibly TRBD1 for D (6 bases). Looked up from germline, CDR1 is KGHSH and CDR2 is LQKENI. The CDR3 is made up of 17 amino acids. The ends were cut back, 4 bases at V and 0 bases at J, with 15 bases in the middle. The CDR3 region is CASSRYAGVSTNEKLFF. The DNA for the CDR3 is TGTGCCAGCTCACGCTACGCAGGGGTATCAACTAATGAAAAACTGTTTTTT.

The V call is TRBV27, the J call TRBJ1-5; D is unresolved. CDR3 length: 14 amino acids. V lost 2 bases and J 5 bases, leaving 10 bases between the germline ends. Germline assignment: CDR1 MNHEY and CDR2 SMNVEV (reference sequence). The DNA for the CDR3 is TGTGCCAGCAGTTTAAGAGGGTCCGATCAGCCCCAGCATTTT. As protein: CASSLRGSDQPQHF.

CDR3 amino acids: CASSYSRQGLTGELFF. CDR3 DNA: TGTGCCAGCAGTTACTCCCGGCAGGGTTTAACCGGGGAGCTGTTTTTT. The rearrangement links TRBV6-5 to TRBJ2-2; D may be TRBD1 (5 bases). CDR3 length: 16 amino acids. Trimming left V 0 bases short and J 5 bases short, with 13 bases between. CDR1 MNHEY and CDR2 SVGAGI come from the germline V gene.

The V gene is TRBV6-1, the J gene TRBJ2-5; TRBD1 might be the D (5 bases). The CDR3 has 12 amino acids. Between the trimmed V and J ends, which lost 5 bases and 2 bases, there was a span of 6 bases. In germline, CDR1 is MNHNS, CDR2 SASEGT. In DNA, the CDR3 is TGTGCCAGCAGTCAGGGACAAGAGACCCAGTACTTC. Amino acids: CASSQGQETQYF.